This T cell receptor beta chain emerged from a study of cytomegalovirus exposure and HLA in healthy donors. Overall study findings and caveats: Some V segments, TRBV6-2 and TRBV6-3 among them, were indistinguishable and were therefore excluded.

The germline gives CDR1 MDHEN, CDR2 SYDVKM. This CDR3 has 14 amino acids. V dropped 6 bases and J dropped 5 bases, with 16 bases sitting between them. The PCR ran on 60 Vbeta and 13 Jbeta primers. Sequencing used immunoSEQ multiplex PCR; TCRdb keeps in-frame clones, though not all of them. The profile covers 55,000 to 70,000 clones, with approximately 90% appearing a single time and roughly 2% taken by the ten largest. On this clone: Its antigen is still unknown.

Sequenced material: PBMCs. The chain uses TRBV28 and TRBJ2-5; a possible D gene is TRBD2 (5 bases). This sequence originates from a woman in her twenties or thirties in good health and CMV-seronegative. The chain's CDR3 is CASRVVGVGETQYF. CDR3 sequence (DNA): TGTGCCAGCAGGGTGGTCGGGGTCGGGGAGACCCAGTACTTC.